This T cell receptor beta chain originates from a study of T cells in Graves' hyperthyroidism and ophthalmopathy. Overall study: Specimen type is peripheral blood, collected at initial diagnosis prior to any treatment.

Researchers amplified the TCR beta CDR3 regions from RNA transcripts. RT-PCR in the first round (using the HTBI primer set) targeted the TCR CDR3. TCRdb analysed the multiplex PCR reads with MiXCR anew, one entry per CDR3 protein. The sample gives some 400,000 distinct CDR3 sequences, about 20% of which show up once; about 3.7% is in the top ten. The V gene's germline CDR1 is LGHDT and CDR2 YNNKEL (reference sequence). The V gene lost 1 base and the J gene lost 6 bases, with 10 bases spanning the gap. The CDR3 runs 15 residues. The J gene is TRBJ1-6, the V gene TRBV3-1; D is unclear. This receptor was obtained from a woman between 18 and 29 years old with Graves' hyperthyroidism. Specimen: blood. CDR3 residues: CASSQVIWFNSPLHF. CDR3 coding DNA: TGTGCCAGCAGCCAAGTTATCTGGTTTAATTCACCCCTCCACTTT.